The 2 T cell receptor beta chains below all came from one sample that was sequenced in a study of shared clonotypes between healthy human individuals. Assay used: immunoSEQ multiplex PCR; TCRdb lists only in-frame clones, some missing. The sample consists of approximately 2.4 million clones, approximately 96% of them appearing once. Source material: naive CD4+ T cells sorted from blood. Sample subset: CD45RA+ positively selected. The receptors come from a man between 18 and 29 years old in good health.

The genes are TRBV2 and TRBJ2-7, with 12 bases lining up with TRBD1. The length of the CDR3 is 15 residues. J lost 6 bases, V lost 6 bases, and 9 bases had no gene match. Germline assignment: CDR1 SNHLY and CDR2 FYNNEI. The CDR3 sequence is CASRLRGQGASEQYF. CDR3 coding DNA: TGTGCCAGCAGACTAAGGGGACAGGGGGCCAGCGAGCAGTACTTC.

The chain links TRBV15 to TRBJ1-1; possible D gene TRBD1, 6 bases. V was pared by 3 bases and J by 1 base, with 12 bases between. Germline CDR1 LNHNV, CDR2 YYDKDF (reference sequence). The length of the CDR3 is 15 residues. As DNA, the CDR3 is TGTGCCACCAGCAGTGTGGGACAAAAGAACACTGAAGCTTTCTTT. It specifies CATSSVGQKNTEAFF.